This entry concerns a single T cell receptor (beta chain). The antigen is not known. Germline CDR1 and CDR2: SGHVS and FNYEAQ. The trim removed 5 bases at V and 1 base at J, leaving 8 bases unmatched. The CDR3 is made up of 16 amino acids. This sample stems from a study of T cell repertoires in cytomegalovirus infection. About the study: Selected CMV epitopes included recently identified HLA-C-restricted ones as well as well-studied HLA-B-restricted ones. Study-level findings and limits: The ex vivo response showed dominance by HLA-C-restricted CMV-specific TCR beta clonotypes.

TCRdb re-derived calls from the reads in MiXCR, one entry per CDR3 protein. The table lists about 920,000 distinct CDR3 sequences, 25% to 40% of them singletons. The TCR comes from a human donor in good health (CMV status not recorded). Some clones in this sample may be carry-over from other donors' samples. The chain recombines TRBV7-6 with TRBJ2-5; 9 bases map to TRBD2. Sequenced material: cultured CD8+ T cells from PBMCs, taken from culture after CMV antigen stimulation. The CDR3 region is CASSPGSGGFQETQYF. CDR3 coding DNA: TGTGCCAGCAGCCCGGGTAGCGGGGGTTTCCAAGAGACCCAGTACTTC.